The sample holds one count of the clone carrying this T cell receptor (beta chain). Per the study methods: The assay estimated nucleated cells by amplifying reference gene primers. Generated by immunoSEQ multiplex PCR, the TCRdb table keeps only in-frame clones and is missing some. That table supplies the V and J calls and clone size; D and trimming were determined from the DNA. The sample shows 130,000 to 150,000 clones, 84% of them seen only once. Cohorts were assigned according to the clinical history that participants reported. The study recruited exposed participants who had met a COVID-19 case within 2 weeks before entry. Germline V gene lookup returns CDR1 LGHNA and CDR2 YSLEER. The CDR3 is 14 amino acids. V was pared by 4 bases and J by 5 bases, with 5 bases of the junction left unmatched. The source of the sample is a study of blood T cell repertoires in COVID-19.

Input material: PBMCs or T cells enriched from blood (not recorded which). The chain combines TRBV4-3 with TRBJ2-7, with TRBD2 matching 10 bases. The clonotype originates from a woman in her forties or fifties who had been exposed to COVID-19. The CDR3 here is CASSPGLAYDEQYF. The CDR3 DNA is TGCGCCAGCAGCCCGGGACTAGCGTACGACGAGCAGTACTTC.